The next 18 T cell receptor beta chains were all read from a single sample in a study of metastatic and nonmetastatic thyroid tumors. Every patient underwent thyroid surgery untreated. TCRdb called clones again from the PCR reads with MiXCR. This sample yields approximately 16,000 clones, of which approximately 19% are seen a single time; 13% belongs to the top ten. Sequencing was done on a sample of blood. The source of these receptors is a female donor with papillary thyroid cancer or a benign thyroid nodule (not recorded which). Some clones in this sample may be carry-over from other donors' samples.

The rearrangement joins TRBV27 to TRBJ2-7; D unresolved. Germline V gene sequence: CDR1 MNHEY, CDR2 SMNVEV (reference sequence). The CDR3 extends over 11 amino acids. Deletions cut 6 bases from V and 4 bases from J, with 7 bases between. CDR3 sequence: CASRIRYEQYF. CDR3 DNA sequence: TGTGCCAGCAGGATCAGGTACGAGCAGTACTTC.

This clone was counted many times. This chain uses TRBV5-6 with TRBJ2-1, with TRBD1 identical over 9 bases. In germline, CDR1 is SGHDT, CDR2 YYEEEE. Unmatched junction bases numbered 9, after V lost 3 bases and J lost 8 bases. The length of the CDR3 is 15 residues. Written as DNA, the CDR3 is TGTGCCAGCAGCTCGCGGGACAGGGTGTATCATGAGCAGTTCTTC. Protein product: CASSSRDRVYHEQFF.

There are many counts of this clone. The J gene is TRBJ1-1, the V gene TRBV20-1, with D perhaps matching TRBD1 (5 bases). V shed 3 bases and J shed 11 bases, with 19 bases lying between them. The CDR3 extends over 13 amino acids. From germline, CDR1 is DFQATT and CDR2 SNEGSKA (reference sequence). The CDR3 is CSASKTAKPEAFF. DNA for the CDR3: TGCAGTGCTAGTAAGACAGCGAAGCCCGAGGCTTTCTTT.

In its sample, this clone is medium-sized. This sequence joins TRBV6-5 and TRBJ2-2, with 10 bases lining up with TRBD1. The CDR3 loop spans 16 amino acids. Unmatched junction bases numbered 5, after V lost 4 bases and J lost 3 bases. Germline values: CDR1 MNHEY, CDR2 SVGAGI. CDR3 residues: CASSSSGTGDTGELFF. The CDR3 nucleotides read TGTGCCAGCAGTTCCTCCGGGACAGGGGACACCGGGGAGCTGTTTTTT.

In its sample, this clone ranks as medium-sized. The sample has other DNA sequences that encode this CDR3 too. The rearrangement uses TRBV15 and TRBJ2-1; D ambiguous. Germline loops: CDR1 LNHNV, CDR2 YYDKDF (reference sequence). V lost 3 bases and J 3 bases, leaving 6 bases between the germline ends. This CDR3 spans 13 amino acids. CDR3 sequence (DNA): TGTGCCACCAGCAGTTCTAACTACAATGAGCAGTTCTTC. Its protein is CATSSSNYNEQFF.

This clone was detected a few times. V gene TRBV6-2 or TRBV6-3 combines with J gene TRBJ2-7; 12 nucleotides match TRBD2. The V gene's germline CDR1 is MNHEY and CDR2 SVGEGT. The CDR3 has 19 amino acids. With V trimmed by 0 bases and J by 5 bases, 14 bases remained unmatched. CDR3 region: CASSYSNPLAGGLWDEQYF. DNA of the CDR3: TGTGCCAGCAGTTACTCGAACCCCCTAGCGGGAGGGCTCTGGGACGAGCAGTACTTC.

This clone counts as medium-sized (0.01 to 0.1%). This sequence joins TRBV28 and TRBJ1-6; D gene uncertain. Germline CDR1 is MDHEN and CDR2 is SYDVKM. The CDR3 contains 16 residues. V shed 5 bases and J shed 5 bases, with 16 bases lying between them. The chain's CDR3 is CASSITGSENNSPLHF. CDR3 nucleotides: TGTGCCAGCAGTATTACCGGGTCCGAAAATAATTCACCCCTCCACTTT.

This clone is categorized as medium-sized. The chain employs TRBV11-3 and TRBJ2-3; D is unclear. The germline gives CDR1 SGHNT, CDR2 YENEEA. The CDR3 runs to 14 residues. V lost 5 bases and J 2 bases, leaving 11 bases between the germline ends. The CDR3 DNA follows: TGTGCCAGCAGCGTGGTCGGGTACACAGATACGCAGTATTTT. This encodes CASSVVGYTDTQYF.

Ten or more counts support this clone. The chain has TRBV20-1 and TRBJ2-1; 11 nucleotides match TRBD1. CDR1 is DFQATT and CDR2 is SNEGSKA in the germline V gene (reference sequence). The CDR3 extends over 14 amino acids. V trimming: 6 bases; J trimming: 4 bases; junction bases outside the gene matches: 5. The CDR3 DNA reads TGCAGTGCGGGGGGACAGGGGGTATACAATGAGCAGTTCTTC. Translation: CSAGGQGVYNEQFF.

In its sample, this clone was seen once. One end of the junction fails to match germline, which may point to a read error. The CDR3 bases are TGTGCCATCAGTCCTTATTCCTGGCACCATCTCTATGGCTACACCTTC. It specifies CAISPYSWHHLYGYTF. The rearrangement joins TRBV6-2 or TRBV6-3 to TRBJ1-2; D is ambiguous. The CDR3 is 16 residues long. Per germline, CDR1 MNHEY and CDR2 SVGEGT.

This clone was detected only a few times. The CDR3 protein is CASSLGLGLGGLAGTRSYNEQFF. CDR3 DNA sequence: TGTGCCAGCAGCTTAGGGCTGGGCTTGGGGGGACTAGCGGGAACCCGCTCCTACAATGAGCAGTTCTTC. The J gene is TRBJ2-1, the V gene TRBV11-1; TRBD2 matches 13 bases. Germline CDR1 is SGHAT and CDR2 is FQDESV (reference sequence). After removal of 1 base from V and 0 bases from J, the junction contained 18 bases not matched to a gene. The CDR3 is 23 residues long.

This clone has only a few counts. The junction shows a germline mismatch at one end, possibly a read error. The chain joins TRBV19 to TRBJ1-2; D remains ambiguous. The germline V gene encodes CDR1 LNHDA and CDR2 SQIVND (reference sequence). CDR3 length: 15 residues. The chain's CDR3 is CSSSIYDTRVYGYTF. The DNA for the CDR3 is TGTTCCAGTAGTATATACGACACTAGGGTCTATGGCTACACCTTC. The full variable domain, completed using reference TRBV19 and TRBJ1-2, is DGGITQSPKYLFRKEGQNVTLSCEQNLNHDAMYWYRQDPGQGLRLIYYSQIVNDFQKGDIAEGYSVSREKKESFPLTVTSAQKNPTAFYLCSSSIYDTRVYGYTFGSGTRLTVV.

This clone was counted a few times. Germline is not matched at one junction end, which may reflect a read error. The J gene is TRBJ1-3, the V gene TRBV6-1; D ambiguous. The CDR3 is 16 amino acids. Looked up from germline, CDR1 is MNHNS and CDR2 is SASEGT. The DNA for the CDR3 is TGTGCCAGCAATCGGGGAGGAGGGCTCTCTGGAAGCACCATATATTTT. Translation gives CASNRGGGLSGSTIYF.

This clone is medium-sized in the sample. The chain is built from TRBV6-2 or TRBV6-3 and TRBJ2-7; 11 positions match TRBD1. V shed 5 bases and J 5 bases; nucleotides not matched to a gene: 11. CDR1 is MNHEY and CDR2 is SVGEGT in the germline V gene. The CDR3 runs 16 residues. This CDR3 is CASSRLPGQGVNEQYF. The DNA of the CDR3 is TGTGCCAGCAGTCGACTTCCGGGACAGGGGGTCAACGAGCAGTACTTC.

Turning to this clone: At one end, the junction sequence differs from germline, possibly due to a read error. The chain links TRBV5-1 to TRBJ2-7, with D possibly being TRBD1 (6 bases). The CDR3 runs 16 residues. CDR1 is SGHRS, CDR2 YFSETQ, per germline. DNA for the CDR3: TGCGTCAGCAGCTTGACAATCGGGCAGGGGATGTACGAGCAGTACTTC. This encodes CVSSLTIGQGMYEQYF.

The table lists this clone with many counts. This chain joins TRBV29-1 and TRBJ2-3; 8 positions match TRBD2. The J segment lost 4 bases and the V segment lost 4 bases, leaving 10 bases of the junction unmatched. Germline lookup yields CDR1 SQVTM and CDR2 ANQGSEA. The CDR3 has 15 residues. The CDR3 DNA is TGCAGCGTTGGAGCCAGCGGGAGTAGGGCAGATACGCAGTATTTT. Protein product: CSVGASGSRADTQYF.

This clone is classed as medium-sized. The chain uses TRBV12-3 or TRBV12-4 and TRBJ2-3, with D unresolved. The CDR3 is 13 amino acids. Trimming removed 2 bases from V and 6 bases from J, with 9 bases in between. Here the CDR3 reads CASSLLSRDTQYF. Here the CDR3 DNA reads TGTGCCAGCAGTTTACTTAGTCGGGATACGCAGTATTTT.

This clone was counted many times. This sequence joins TRBV5-6 and TRBJ1-5, with no clear D. CDR3 size: 14 residues. Trimming stripped 3 bases from V and 0 bases from J, with 7 bases between. Germline CDR1 is SGHDT and CDR2 is YYEEEE. The CDR3 loop is CASSSLYSNQPQHF. The CDR3 bases are TGTGCCAGCAGCTCCCTTTATAGCAATCAGCCCCAGCATTTT.